Shown below are 25 T cell receptor beta chains from a single sample sequenced in a study of cytomegalovirus exposure and HLA in healthy donors. Primers for the PCR totalled 60 Vbeta and 13 Jbeta. Produced via immunoSEQ multiplex PCR; TCRdb's table is partial and in-frame only. The repertoire holds about 200,000 clones, with roughly 80% as singletons. The sample consisted of PBMCs. These receptors were taken from a woman in her forties in good health and CMV-seronegative.

This clone has more than one count but fewer than ten. Since a much larger clone is just one base distant, this may be a read error. This chain connects TRBV11-2 to TRBJ2-6, with 11 nucleotides matching TRBD1. With V trimmed by 3 bases and J by 3 bases, 7 bases remained unmatched. CDR1 and CDR2 from the germline V gene are SGHAT and FQNNGV. The CDR3 runs to 18 residues. DNA of the CDR3: TGTGCCAGCAGCTTCGGGGGGGACAGGGGGTTTGGGGCCAACGTCCTGACTTTC. Amino acids: CASSFGGDRGFGANVLTF.

This CDR3 reads CASSSTGGPSSEQFF. The DNA of the CDR3 is TGTGCCAGCAGCTCGACAGGGGGTCCCTCGAGTGAGCAGTTCTTC. V gene TRBV5-6 combines with J gene TRBJ2-1; TRBD1 matches at 9 bases. V dropped 3 bases and J dropped 9; count of bases not matched to a gene: 10. From germline, CDR1 is SGHDT and CDR2 YYEEEE. The CDR3 runs 15 residues.

The chain is built from TRBV5-6 and TRBJ2-5, with TRBD2 identical over 12 bases. The CDR3 has 15 amino acids. Germline trimming cut 4 bases from V and 3 bases from J; bases unmatched to any gene: 4. The germline V gene encodes CDR1 SGHDT and CDR2 YYEEEE. CDR3: CASSSLAGGKETQYF. The CDR3 DNA is TGTGCCAGCAGCAGCCTAGCGGGAGGGAAAGAGACCCAGTACTTC.

This chain connects TRBV10-3 to TRBJ2-7; 7 bases line up with TRBD1. Germline CDR1 is ENHRY and CDR2 is SYGVKD. V lost 6 bases to trimming and J lost 4 bases; unmatched junction nucleotides: 6. CDR3 length: 13 residues. CDR3 coding DNA: TGTGCCATCAGCAGGACAGGAGAGTACGAGCAGTACTTC. Its translation is CAISRTGEYEQYF.

The V and J genes are TRBV27 and TRBJ1-1; unclear D gene. Between the trimmed V and J ends, which lost 6 bases and 0 bases, there was a span of 14 bases. The germline V gene encodes CDR1 MNHEY and CDR2 SMNVEV (reference sequence). The CDR3 is made up of 15 amino acids. The CDR3 coding sequence is TGTGCCAGCAGGGCGGGCGTTTTCATGAACACTGAAGCTTTCTTT. It yields the protein CASRAGVFMNTEAFF.

The rearrangement uses TRBV4-1 and TRBJ2-1, with 10 nucleotides matching TRBD2. This CDR3 is built from 16 residues. J was trimmed by 7 bases and V by 4 bases; bases with no gene match: 10. CDR1 MGHRA and CDR2 YSYEKL come from the germline V gene. The CDR3 reads CASSLASGRAGNEQFF. The DNA for the CDR3 is TGCGCCAGCAGCCTCGCGAGCGGGAGGGCCGGGAATGAGCAGTTCTTC.

V gene TRBV6-1 combines with J gene TRBJ2-1, with 11 nucleotides matching TRBD2. Germline V gives CDR1 MNHNS, CDR2 SASEGT. V dropped 4 bases and J dropped 0; count of bases not matched to a gene: 2. CDR3 size: 16 residues. Written as DNA, the CDR3 is TGTGCCAGCAGTGGACTAGCGGGGACCTCCTACAATGAGCAGTTCTTC. This encodes CASSGLAGTSYNEQFF.

Comments on this clone: Additional DNA sequences in this sample encode the identical CDR3. The rearrangement links TRBV6-5 to TRBJ1-1; the D is unclear. Germline values: CDR1 MNHEY, CDR2 SVGAGI. The V end was cut by 2 bases, the J end by 1 base, with 8 bases between. The CDR3 is made up of 14 amino acids. The CDR3 here is CASSYEGRNTEAFF. The CDR3 bases are TGTGCCAGCAGTTACGAGGGTAGGAACACTGAAGCTTTCTTT.

With regard to this clone: Mismatch with germline at one junction end may stem from a read error. The chain couples TRBV7-9 to TRBJ1-1; the match to TRBD1 covers 7 bases. The CDR3 spans 17 residues. CDR1 is SEHNR and CDR2 is FQNEAQ in the germline V gene (reference sequence). CDR3 sequence (DNA): TGTTCCAGCAGCTATCCCCCAGGGGGTGCCGGGGACACTGAAGCTTTCTTT. This translates into CSSSYPPGGAGDTEAFF.

The V and J genes are TRBV11-2 and TRBJ2-1; 7 nucleotides align to TRBD1. V gave up 1 base and J gave up 8 bases; unmatched junction bases: 11. The CDR3 covers 16 residues. CDR1 and CDR2 from the germline V gene are SGHAT and FQNNGV. The CDR3 spells CASSLGEGGASDEQFF. CDR3 in DNA: TGTGCCAGCAGCTTAGGGGAAGGGGGCGCGAGTGATGAGCAGTTCTTC.

The chain joins TRBV7-9 to TRBJ2-7; no reliable D call. Per germline, CDR1 SEHNR and CDR2 FQNEAQ (reference sequence). V was cut by 5 bases and J by 5 bases, with 13 bases left in between. The CDR3 is 13 residues long. CDR3 amino acids: CASSRSLVHEQYF. The DNA for the CDR3 is TGTGCCAGCAGCCGAAGCTTGGTCCACGAGCAGTACTTC.

This clone was counted many times. The chain uses TRBV4-1 and TRBJ2-1; no reliable D call. V gave up 4 bases and J gave up 2 bases, with 9 bases separating them. The CDR3 covers 14 residues. Germline CDR1 and CDR2: MGHRA and YSYEKL. CDR3 in DNA: TGCGCCAGCAGCCCCGGCGAGGCCTACAATGAGCAGTTCTTC. Protein sequence: CASSPGEAYNEQFF.

The V call is TRBV10-3, the J call TRBJ1-1; D is possibly TRBD1 (5 bases). CDR1 is ENHRY and CDR2 is SYGVKD in the germline V gene. This CDR3 spans 14 amino acids. Trimming shortened V by 4 bases and J by 0 bases, and 9 bases separated the two germline ends. In DNA form, the CDR3 reads TGTGCCATCAGTGGGTCGACAGTGAACACTGAAGCTTTCTTT. It codes for CAISGSTVNTEAFF.

J is TRBJ2-7 and V is TRBV6-6; 9 bases are shared with TRBD1. Trimming removed 7 bases from V and 6 bases from J; junction bases left unmatched: 10. Looked up from germline, CDR1 is MNHNY and CDR2 is SVGAGI (reference sequence). CDR3 size: 14 residues. CDR3 nucleotides: TGTGCCAGCACCGTCCGGGACAGGGTCGCCGAGCAGTACTTC. It encodes CASTVRDRVAEQYF.

CDR3 sequence (DNA): TGCGCCAGCAGTCAATCCCGGACAGGGAGTGTTCGCAATCAGCCCCAGCATTTT. It encodes CASSQSRTGSVRNQPQHF. J is TRBJ1-5 and V is TRBV23-1; 8 bases match TRBD1. TRBV23-1 is flagged as an ORF with uncertain function. The CDR3 is 18 amino acids. The ends lost 0 bases at V and 2 bases at J; junction bases unmatched: 9.

This chain connects TRBV4-1 to TRBJ2-6; TRBD2 aligns across 8 bases. The junction had 7 bases not matched to a gene; V was cut back by 4 bases and J by 2 bases. The CDR3 length is 17 residues. Per germline, CDR1 MGHRA and CDR2 YSYEKL. This CDR3 reads CASSPGGGLAGANVLTF. The CDR3, as DNA: TGCGCCAGCAGCCCGGGGGGGGGTCTCGCTGGGGCCAACGTCCTGACTTTC.

V gene TRBV7-2 combines with J gene TRBJ1-1; 8 bases are shared with TRBD1. The ends lost 5 bases at V and 6 bases at J; junction bases unmatched: 8. The CDR3 is made up of 14 amino acids. Per the germline V gene, CDR1 is SGHTA and CDR2 is FQGNSA. The CDR3 DNA reads TGTGCCAGCAGCCCGAACGACAGGGGAGCTGAAGCTTTCTTT. Protein sequence: CASSPNDRGAEAFF.

The V and J genes are TRBV29-1 and TRBJ2-1; D is uncertain. This CDR3 is built from 11 residues. Trimming pared 4 bases from V and 9 bases from J, leaving 10 bases between. Germline lookup yields CDR1 SQVTM and CDR2 ANQGSEA. CDR3 DNA: TGCAGCGTTGTCAGGTTGGGTGAGCAGTTCTTC. Protein product: CSVVRLGEQFF.

The CDR3 DNA is TGTGCCGCAGGGAGGCGTGAGAATGAGCAGTTCTTC. It yields the protein CAAGRRENEQFF. The chain carries TRBV11-2 and TRBJ2-1, with a weak D call TRBD2 (6 bases). The V end lost 11 bases, the J end lost 7 bases, and 15 bases lay between the germline ends. Germline CDR1 is SGHAT and CDR2 is FQNNGV. There are 12 residues in the CDR3.

A note on this clone: The same CDR3 is also encoded by other DNA sequences in this sample. The rearrangement links TRBV1 to TRBJ2-7; the DNA was not compared with TRBD2, the D call given in the table. TRBV1 constitutes a pseudogene. The CDR3 contains 14 residues. DNA of the CDR3: TGCACCAGCAGCCAAGTATTCTTTGGGGGGGAGCAGTACTTC. It is translated as CTSSQVFFGGEQYF.

The chain is built from TRBV7-8 and TRBJ2-5; 14 nucleotides align to TRBD2. Germline CDR1 is SGHVS and CDR2 is FQNEAQ. The CDR3 extends over 14 amino acids. The junction had 9 bases not matched to a gene; V was cut back by 5 bases and J by 13 bases. The CDR3 region is CASSLKGLAGAPYF. In nucleotides, the CDR3 is TGTGCCAGCAGCCTCAAGGGACTAGCGGGAGCTCCGTACTTC.

The chain is built from TRBV7-6 and TRBJ2-2, with 8 positions matching TRBD2. Germline V gene sequence: CDR1 SGHVS, CDR2 FNYEAQ. The J segment lost 0 bases and the V segment lost 2 bases, leaving 11 bases of the junction unmatched. The CDR3 length is 19 residues. CDR3: CASSLRGTGGGSNTGELFF. As DNA, the CDR3 is TGTGCCAGCAGCTTAAGGGGGACCGGGGGGGGCTCGAACACCGGGGAGCTGTTTTTT.

The J gene is TRBJ2-2, the V gene TRBV19; D is ambiguous. V was clipped by 5 bases and J by 7 bases, with 5 bases between them. The germline V gene has CDR1 LNHDA and CDR2 SQIVND (reference sequence). This CDR3 contains 11 residues. The CDR3 is CASSSLGELFF. The CDR3 DNA reads TGTGCCAGTAGTTCTCTCGGGGAGCTGTTTTTT. The variable domain in full, with the rest retrieved from reference TRBV19 and TRBJ2-2, is DGGITQSPKYLFRKEGQNVTLSCEQNLNHDAMYWYRQDPGQGLRLIYYSQIVNDFQKGDIAEGYSVSREKKESFPLTVTSAQKNPTAFYLCASSSLGELFFGEGSRLTVL.

V is TRBV10-3 and J is TRBJ1-5; TRBD1 matches at 10 bases. This CDR3 is 18 amino acids long. The germline V gene encodes CDR1 ENHRY and CDR2 SYGVKD. J was trimmed by 2 bases and V by 6 bases; bases with no gene match: 13. DNA of the CDR3: TGTGCCATCAGCGATGGTGGGACAGGGGCTGTTGGCAATCAGCCCCAGCATTTT. It codes for CAISDGGTGAVGNQPQHF.

J is TRBJ1-1 and V is TRBV27; the D gene is possibly TRBD1 (5 bases). The V gene's germline CDR1 is MNHEY and CDR2 SMNVEV (reference sequence). This CDR3 is 13 amino acids long. Trimming removed 6 bases from V and 1 base from J, with 9 bases in between. Here the CDR3 reads CASSTTGNTEAFF. CDR3 nucleotide sequence: TGTGCCAGCAGCACCACAGGGAACACTGAAGCTTTCTTT.